Below, 3 T cell receptor beta chains from the same sample are listed, as sequenced in a study of blood T cell repertoires in COVID-19. Method: immunoSEQ multiplex PCR; TCRdb's copy keeps in-frame clones and lacks some. This sample yields roughly 150,000 clones, of which 78% are seen a single time; roughly 9.7% belongs to the top ten. The material sequenced was peripheral blood. The receptor set was obtained from a man aged 55-75 years who had recovered from COVID-19.

This chain joins TRBV6-1 and TRBJ2-5; TRBD2 matches at 11 bases. Germline V gene data show CDR1 as MNHNS and CDR2 as SASEGT. The CDR3 runs 14 residues. The ends lost 3 bases at V and 9 bases at J; junction bases unmatched: 6. Here the CDR3 reads CASSDSGGAGAQYF. CDR3 nucleotides: TGTGCCAGCAGTGATAGCGGGGGGGCAGGCGCCCAGTACTTC.

The sample holds a few counts of this clone. The V gene is TRBV29-1, the J gene TRBJ1-2; D is uncertain. Trimming pared 5 bases from V and 2 bases from J, leaving 12 bases between. The germline V gene encodes CDR1 SQVTM and CDR2 ANQGSEA. The CDR3 has 13 amino acids. In DNA, the CDR3 is TGCAGCGTTTCTTCATCAACAAACTATGGCTACACCTTC. It translates to CSVSSSTNYGYTF.

The rearrangement joins TRBV10-3 to TRBJ2-1, with 10 bases aligning to TRBD2. The germline CDR1 and CDR2 sequences are ENHRY and SYGVKD. There are 19 residues in the CDR3. V shed 6 bases, J shed 0 bases, and the junction held 14 bases outside the gene matches. The CDR3 region has the DNA TGTGCCATCAGGACCCTCCGGGGAGCTAGCGGGAGCTCCTACAATGAGCAGTTCTTC. Protein sequence: CAIRTLRGASGSSYNEQFF.